Shown below are 16 T cell receptor beta chains from a single sample sequenced in a study of T cell repertoires in cytomegalovirus infection. TCRdb reprocessed the reads via MiXCR and lists one record per CDR3 protein. The profile shows approximately 730,000 distinct CDR3 sequences, almost 30% of them singletons. Which antigens these TCRs recognize remains unknown. The source material was cultured CD8+ T cells from PBMCs, sampled from culture after CMV antigen stimulation. The receptors here all came from a human donor in good health (CMV status not recorded). Some clones in this sample may be carry-over from other donors' samples.

This clonotype was seen at least ten times. This sequence joins TRBV7-2 and TRBJ1-1; the D gene is possibly TRBD1 (5 bases). Germline V gene data show CDR1 as SGHTA and CDR2 as FQGNSA. The V and J ends lost 5 bases and 10 bases respectively, with 23 bases between them. CDR3 length equals 15 residues. The CDR3 DNA is TGTGCCAGCAGCCAAGAGGTTTGGAGGGGCGTCGGAGCTTTCTTT. Protein sequence: CASSQEVWRGVGAFF.

The chain is built from TRBV18 and TRBJ2-7, with D hard to call. Trimming shortened V by 3 bases and J by 3 bases, and 12 bases separated the two germline ends. This CDR3 has 14 residues. Germline V gives CDR1 KGHSH, CDR2 LQKENI. DNA of the CDR3: TGTGCCAGCTCACCTATGACTTCCCTCTACGAGCAGTACTTC. As protein: CASSPMTSLYEQYF. Drawing the rest from reference TRBV18 and TRBJ2-7, the complete variable domain is NAGVMQNPRHLVRRRGQEARLRCSPMKGHSHVYWYRQLPEEGLKFMVYLQKENIIDESGMPKERFSAEFPKEGPSILRIQQVVRGDSAAYFCASSPMTSLYEQYFGPGTRLTVT.

This clonotype was observed many times. V and J are TRBV7-2 and TRBJ2-3, with 7 bases aligning to TRBD1. V dropped 4 bases and J dropped 1; count of bases not matched to a gene: 5. Germline V lookup: CDR1 SGHTA, CDR2 FQGNSA. The CDR3 consists of 15 residues. Written as DNA, the CDR3 is TGTGCCAGCAGCTCGGGACAGTCCGGCACAGATACGCAGTATTTT. Residues: CASSSGQSGTDTQYF. Filled out from reference TRBV7-2 and TRBJ2-3, the complete variable domain reads GAGVSQSPSNKVTEKGKDVELRCDPISGHTALYWYRQSLGQGLEFLIYFQGNSAPDKSGLPSDRFSAERTGGSVSTLTIQRTQQEDSAVYLCASSSGQSGTDTQYFGPGTRLTVL.

The V gene is TRBV27, the J gene TRBJ2-7; 8 nucleotides agree with TRBD1. The CDR3 spans 14 residues. Germline V lookup: CDR1 MNHEY, CDR2 SMNVEV (reference sequence). Germline trimming cut 6 bases from V and 2 bases from J; bases unmatched to any gene: 6. CDR3 sequence (DNA): TGTGCCAGCAGCGACAGGGGTTTTACCTACGAGCAGTACTTC. It yields the protein CASSDRGFTYEQYF.

The rearrangement links TRBV6-1 to TRBJ2-3, with a tentative D call TRBD1 (6 bases). V was shortened by 2 bases and J by 2 bases, with 14 bases between the two germline ends. From germline, CDR1 is MNHNS and CDR2 SASEGT. CDR3 length: 16 residues. CDR3 bases: TGTGCCAGCAGTGAATTTTCTGGGGGCCTCACAGATACGCAGTATTTT. It specifies CASSEFSGGLTDTQYF.

This clonotype appeared many times. This rearrangement joins TRBV12-3 or TRBV12-4 to TRBJ2-7; D is unresolved. Trimming removed 4 bases from V and 2 bases from J, with 9 bases in between. The CDR3 sequence is 13 residues long. CDR3 bases: TGTGCCAGCAGTTCTGGTGGTGCCTACGAGCAGTACGTC. Protein sequence: CASSSGGAYEQYV.

This clonotype was seen a handful of times. The V call is TRBV7-9, the J call TRBJ2-1; 8 bases map to TRBD1. The CDR3 totals 12 residues. V lost 5 bases to trimming and J lost 10 bases; unmatched junction nucleotides: 4. Per the germline V gene, CDR1 is SEHNR and CDR2 is FQNEAQ (reference sequence). CDR3 residues: CASSIDRGEQFF. The CDR3 DNA is TGTGCCAGCAGCATCGACAGGGGAGAGCAGTTCTTC.

This clonotype was found many times. The rearrangement uses TRBV7-2 and TRBJ2-1, with no clear D. This CDR3 has 13 residues. Trimming took 2 bases from V and 9 from J, leaving 11 bases between them. Looked up from germline, CDR1 is SGHTA and CDR2 is FQGNSA. The CDR3 is CASSLSLGIEQFF. The DNA of the CDR3 is TGTGCCAGCAGCTTATCCCTAGGAATTGAGCAGTTCTTC.

The V and J genes are TRBV5-1 and TRBJ2-7; 7 positions agree with TRBD1. CDR1 is SGHRS and CDR2 is YFSETQ in the germline V gene. Trimming removed 4 bases from V and 3 bases from J; junction bases left unmatched: 10. There are 15 residues in the CDR3. CDR3 DNA: TGCGCCAGCAGCCTGGACAGGCGTGGTCGCTACGAGCAGTACTTC. Translated: CASSLDRRGRYEQYF.

The rearrangement links TRBV28 to TRBJ1-1; D is perhaps TRBD1 (5 bases). Germline V gene lookup returns CDR1 MDHEN and CDR2 SYDVKM. CDR3 length: 13 amino acids. Trimming left V 7 bases short and J 7 bases short, with 16 bases between. The CDR3 DNA reads TGTGCCAGCAACCACGGACGGGACCTTGAAGCTTTCTTT. Residues: CASNHGRDLEAFF.

The rearrangement joins TRBV6-1 to TRBJ2-7, with D possibly TRBD2 on 6 matching bases. Trimming removed 6 bases from V and 4 bases from J, with 10 bases in between. Germline V gives CDR1 MNHNS, CDR2 SASEGT. The CDR3 has 12 amino acids. CDR3 DNA sequence: TGTGCCAGCAGCCCGCGGGGTTACGAGCAGTACGTC. This codes for CASSPRGYEQYV.

V gene TRBV12-3 or TRBV12-4 combines with J gene TRBJ2-7; the match to TRBD1 covers 8 bases. With 5 bases clipped from V and 3 bases from J, the junction kept 6 bases outside the gene matches. The CDR3 runs 14 residues. CDR3 loop: CASSTGQGGYEQYF. In DNA, the CDR3 is TGTGCCAGCAGTACCGGACAGGGCGGCTACGAGCAGTACTTC.

The rearrangement joins TRBV5-6 to TRBJ2-7; TRBD2 might be the D (5 bases). The germline gives CDR1 SGHDT, CDR2 YYEEEE. The germline V and J ends were trimmed by 4 bases and 3 bases, with 11 bases remaining between them. This CDR3 spans 13 amino acids. The CDR3 is CASSPPDFYEQYF. The CDR3 DNA sequence: TGTGCCAGCAGCCCACCGGACTTCTACGAGCAGTACTTC.

This clonotype showed up just a few times. This chain links TRBV14 with TRBJ2-5, with D possibly matching TRBD1 (5 bases). This CDR3 region has 15 residues. Germline V gene data show CDR1 as SGHDN and CDR2 as FVKESK. V lost 2 bases and J 7 bases, leaving 17 bases between the germline ends. The CDR3 protein is CASSQNRQPFGTQYF. The CDR3 nucleotides read TGTGCCAGCAGCCAAAATCGACAGCCGTTTGGGACCCAGTACTTC.

This clonotype was counted a few times. The chain is built from TRBV6-8 and TRBJ2-3, with D tentatively TRBD2 (5 bases). The CDR3 sequence is 12 residues long. Deletions cut 4 bases from V and 7 bases from J, with 9 bases between. The germline gives CDR1 MNHGY, CDR2 SAAAGT. For the CDR3, the DNA is TGTGCCAGCAGTTCCGGGAAGAATACGCAGTATTTT. Translation: CASSSGKNTQYF.

The chain has TRBV29-1 and TRBJ2-3; D unresolved. Trimming left V 5 bases short and J 3 bases short, with 12 bases between. The CDR3 length is 13 residues. Germline V gives CDR1 SQVTM, CDR2 ANQGSEA. The CDR3 DNA reads TGCAGCGTTCCCCCCTTCGATACAGATACGCAGTATTTT. This encodes CSVPPFDTDTQYF.